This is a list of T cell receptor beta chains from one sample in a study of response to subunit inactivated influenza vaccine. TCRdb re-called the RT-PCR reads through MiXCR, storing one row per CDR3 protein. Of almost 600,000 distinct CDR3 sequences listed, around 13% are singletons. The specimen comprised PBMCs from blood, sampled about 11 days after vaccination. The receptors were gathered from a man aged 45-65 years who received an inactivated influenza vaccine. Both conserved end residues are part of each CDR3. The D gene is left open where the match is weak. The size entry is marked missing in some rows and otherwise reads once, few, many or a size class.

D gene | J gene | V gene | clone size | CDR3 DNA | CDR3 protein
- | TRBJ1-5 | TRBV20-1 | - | TGCAGTGCCAAGAGAGGGGAGGGTCAGCCCCAGCATTTT | CSAKRGEGQPQHF
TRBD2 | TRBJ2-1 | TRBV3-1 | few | TGTGCCAGCAGCCTCTTACGACGACTAGCGGGGGGAAACAATGAGCAGTTCTTC | CASSLLRRLAGGNNEQFF
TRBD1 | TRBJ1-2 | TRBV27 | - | TGTGCCAGCAGTGGACAGGGGGACTATGGCTACACCTTC | CASSGQGDYGYTF
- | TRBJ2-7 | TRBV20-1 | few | TGCAGTGCTAGACCACAGGTCTCCTACGAGCAGTACTTC | CSARPQVSYEQYF
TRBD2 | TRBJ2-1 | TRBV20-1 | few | TGCAGTGCTAGAGGACTTAAGCGGGGGGTGGTCAATGAGCAGTTCTTC | CSARGLKRGVVNEQFF
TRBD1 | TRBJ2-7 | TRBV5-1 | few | TGCGCCAGCAGCTTCTTCGGGCAGGGGGCTGGAGAGCAGTACTTC | CASSFFGQGAGEQYF
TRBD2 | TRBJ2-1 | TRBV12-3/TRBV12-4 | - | TGTGCCAGCAGTTTAGACGGACTAGCGGGGGTTCCAAACAATGAGCAGTTCTTC | CASSLDGLAGVPNNEQFF
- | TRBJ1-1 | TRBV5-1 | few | TGCGCCAGCAGGACTTTGAACACTGAAGCTTTCTTT | CASRTLNTEAFF
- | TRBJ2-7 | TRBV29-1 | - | TGCAGCGTTGATACAGGGTACCCCTACGAGCAGTACTTC | CSVDTGYPYEQYF
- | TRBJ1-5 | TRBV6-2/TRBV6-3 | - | TGTGCCAGCAGTCTGCCACCGGGACGCCAAAGCACAGATACGCAGCATTTT | CASSLPPGRQSTDTQHF
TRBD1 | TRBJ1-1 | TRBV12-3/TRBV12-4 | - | TGTGCCAGCAGTGAGGGACAGACAAACACTGAAGCTTTCTTT | CASSEGQTNTEAFF
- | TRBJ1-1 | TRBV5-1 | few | TGCGCCAGCAGCCTGGCTTACAACACTGAAGCTTTCTTT | CASSLAYNTEAFF
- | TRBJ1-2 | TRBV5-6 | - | TGTGCCAGCAGCTTGGCAGCGGTCTATGGCTACACCTTC | CASSLAAVYGYTF
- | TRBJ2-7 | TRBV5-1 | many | TGTGCCAGCAGCTTAGGTTCCGGGGGCTCCTACGAGCAGTACTTC | CASSLGSGGSYEQYF
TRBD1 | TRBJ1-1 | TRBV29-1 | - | TGCAGCGTTGGAACAGGGGGCTACGGCACTGAAGCTTTCTTT | CSVGTGGYGTEAFF
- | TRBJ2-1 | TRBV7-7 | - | TGTGCTAGCAGCACGTTACCCGGGGGTGAGCAGTTCTTC | CASSTLPGGEQFF
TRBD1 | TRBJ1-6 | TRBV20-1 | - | TGCAGTGCTAAAAGCCCGGGACAGGGAAAATCACCCCTCCACTTT | CSAKSPGQGKSPLHF